This TCR beta chain was sequenced during a study of beta chain features in type 1 diabetes (dated by TCRdb to the late 2010s). Study-level background: Mean age, gender distribution, total cell number and subset yield were not different between patients and healthy donors. Regulatory and stem cell-like memory subsets were isolated from only 8 patients and roughly eight healthy donors, whereas naive and central memory subsets came from all 30 or so donors. The study compared TCRB repertoires of sorted circulating CD4+ T cell subsets between recently diagnosed type 1 diabetes patients and matched healthy donors. A total of some 110 million sorted cells were examined across all samples, and a strong correlation was observed between cell number per subset and RNA yield.

In the case of this clone: Its antigen remains unidentified. Per-base quality was not reported, and no clone a single base away is much larger than it.

From each donor, a single peripheral blood sample of about 100 mL on average was drawn into heparinised tubes. Using a panel that included CD45RO, CCR7, CD25, CD127, CD95 and CD27, naive, central memory, regulatory and stem cell-like memory CD4+ T cells were sorted on a BD FACSAria II. All sorted populations exceeded 95% purity. Right away, PBMCs were isolated by Lymphoprep density gradient centrifugation and were stained directly, with no culture step. So that batch effects would be minimized, each experiment stained and sorted samples in pairs, pairing one healthy donor with one patient. The entire amount of isolated RNA was reverse transcribed using the High Capacity cDNA Reverse Transcription Kit, so the sequenced TCRB transcripts were expressed ones. Deep immunoSEQ sequencing was performed on naive, central memory and regulatory T cell samples, with an average of about 3.6 million total reads per sample. Sorted cells were lysed in RLT buffer and RNA was extracted with DNase-treated RNeasy Micro or Mini kits, depending on cell number. To prevent cross-contamination, every cell subset was processed on its own, while patient and healthy donor samples were processed together. The immunoSEQ multiplex PCR was used to amplify TCRB sequences from cDNA, generating 87-bp fragments that spanned the CDR3 region. Sequencing of the amplicons was done on the Illumina HiSeq platform. Processing in the source paper ran as follows. PCR bias was computationally corrected using synthetic template baselines, reads within Hamming distance 2 were collapsed, and singletons that could not be merged were discarded. Reads were aligned against IMGT to assign V, D and J genes, CDR3 length and insertions or deletions at six rearrangement sites. Within each subset, clonotype counts were normalized to sorted cell number, and only after that were true diversity and Gini coefficients computed with the tcR R package. The overlap coefficient, calculated on TCRB nucleotide sequences, was used to measure repertoire sharing. Out-of-frame TCRB sequences from naive cells were analyzed as a proxy for the pre-selection repertoire. The table comes from immuneACCESS by way of TCRdb, which keeps in-frame sequences with V and J called. Part of the clones is missing from these tables; in studies checked, under half for an unresolved V gene and the rest for unknown reasons. V, J and clone size reflect that table, while D and trimming were determined from the DNA. The sample profile shows about 230,000 clones; roughly 16% of them were found once. The ten biggest clones cover about 0.085% of the sample.

The V end gives up 5 bases and the J end 10 bases, leaving 7 bases in the junction not matched to a gene. The CDR3 contains 13 residues, cysteine and phenylalanine counted. Of the read, only the CDR3 DNA is kept; its 39 bases are in frame from base 1. CDR1 and CDR2, per the germline V gene, are MDHEN and SYDVKM. What the authors observed across the whole study: Naive, central memory and regulatory TCRB repertoires appeared to be more similar among patients than among healthy donors. In all four CD4+ subsets, TCRB CDR3 length was moderately but significantly shorter in type 1 diabetes patients. Shorter templates might have been favored by PCR, but patient and control samples were amplified and corrected together, so both groups would have been affected equally by any skew. HLA sub-analyses involved small numbers of individuals, so any influence of HLA type on TCRB rearrangement remained unresolved. Fewer insertions and more nucleotide deletions at VDJ recombination sites were observed in patients with type 1 diabetes, implying thymic rearrangement abnormalities. Because cDNA rather than genomic DNA was sequenced, highly expressing activated cells could have been over-represented, although no difference in activation and CD3 levels was found between groups.

This chain joins TRBV28 to TRBJ2-4; 8 central bases correspond to TRBD1. The clonotype was recovered from a young man with type 1 diabetes. Sequenced sample: naive CD4+ T cells from blood. Per the publication, the cell subset or site label means: true naive CD4+ T cells. The DNA reads as follows: TGTGCCAGCAGTACCCCAGGGGGCGAGATTCAGTACTTC. This gives the protein CASSTPGGEIQYF.